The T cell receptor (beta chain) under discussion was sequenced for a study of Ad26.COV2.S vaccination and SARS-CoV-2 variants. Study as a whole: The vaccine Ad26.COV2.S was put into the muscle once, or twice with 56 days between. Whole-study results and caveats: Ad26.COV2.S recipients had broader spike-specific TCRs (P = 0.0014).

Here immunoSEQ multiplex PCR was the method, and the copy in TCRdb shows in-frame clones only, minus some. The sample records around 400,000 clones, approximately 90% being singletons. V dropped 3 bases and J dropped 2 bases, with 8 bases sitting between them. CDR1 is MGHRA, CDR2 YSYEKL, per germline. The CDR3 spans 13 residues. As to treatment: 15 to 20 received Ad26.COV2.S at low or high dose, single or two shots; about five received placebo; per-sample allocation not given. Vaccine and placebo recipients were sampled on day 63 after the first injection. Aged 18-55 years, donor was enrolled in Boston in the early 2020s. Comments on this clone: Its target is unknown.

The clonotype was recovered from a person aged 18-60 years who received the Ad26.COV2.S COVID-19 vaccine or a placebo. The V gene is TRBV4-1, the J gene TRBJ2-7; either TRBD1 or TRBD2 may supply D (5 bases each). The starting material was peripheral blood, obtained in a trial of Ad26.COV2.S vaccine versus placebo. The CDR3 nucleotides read TGCGCCAGCAGCCAGGGGGTCCCCTACGAGCAGTACTTC. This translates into CASSQGVPYEQYF.